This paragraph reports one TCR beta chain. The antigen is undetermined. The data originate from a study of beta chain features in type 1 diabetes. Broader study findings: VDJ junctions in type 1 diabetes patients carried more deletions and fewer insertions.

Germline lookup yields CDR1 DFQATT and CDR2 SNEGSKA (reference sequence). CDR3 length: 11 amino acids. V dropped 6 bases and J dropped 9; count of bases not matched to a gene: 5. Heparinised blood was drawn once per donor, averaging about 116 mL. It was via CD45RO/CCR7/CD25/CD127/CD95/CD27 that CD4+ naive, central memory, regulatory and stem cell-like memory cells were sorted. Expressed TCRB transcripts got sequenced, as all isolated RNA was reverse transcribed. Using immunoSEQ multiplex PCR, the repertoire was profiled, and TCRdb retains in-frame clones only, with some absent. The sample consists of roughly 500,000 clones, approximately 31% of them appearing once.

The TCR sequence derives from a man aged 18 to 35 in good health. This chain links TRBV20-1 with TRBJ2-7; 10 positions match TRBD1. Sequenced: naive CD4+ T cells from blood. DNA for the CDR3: TGCAGTGCCGGGACAGGGGTCACGCAGTACTTC. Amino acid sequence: CSAGTGVTQYF.